This passage covers 4 T cell receptor beta chains from one sample sequenced in a study of T cells in Graves' hyperthyroidism and ophthalmopathy. Researchers amplified the TCR beta CDR3 regions from RNA transcripts. With the HTBI primer set, the TCR CDR3 went through a first round of RT-PCR. TCRdb reprocessed the multiplex PCR reads via MiXCR and lists one record per CDR3 protein. The table has about half a million distinct CDR3 sequences, 20% to 25% seen once. Material: blood. Receptors originate from a woman in her 70s with Graves' ophthalmopathy.

This clonotype was picked up many times. J is TRBJ1-1 and V is TRBV2; 7 bases agree with TRBD1. The CDR3 runs 13 residues. Germline assignment: CDR1 SNHLY and CDR2 FYNNEI. V lost 6 bases, J lost 4 bases, and 5 bases stayed unmatched. Here the CDR3 DNA reads TGTGCCAGCAGCCAGGGGGGCCTCACTGAAGCTTTCTTT. It codes for CASSQGGLTEAFF.

The V call is TRBV5-1, the J call TRBJ1-2; 7 bases are a match to TRBD1. CDR3 length equals 16 residues. Germline V gives CDR1 SGHRS, CDR2 YFSETQ. With V trimmed by 4 bases and J by 9 bases, 18 bases remained unmatched. The CDR3 sequence is CASSPRQGSALGRYTF. CDR3 nucleotide sequence: TGCGCCAGCAGCCCCCGACAGGGCTCGGCTCTAGGGCGCTACACCTTC.

The V and J genes are TRBV6-2 or TRBV6-3 and TRBJ2-1; TRBD2 is a possible D gene (8 bases). V gave up 5 bases and J gave up 7 bases, with 24 bases separating them. The CDR3 is made up of 17 amino acids. Germline CDR1 MNHEY, CDR2 SVGEGT. CDR3 loop: CASSVAGGSGSWNEQFF. The CDR3 coding sequence is TGTGCCAGCAGTGTTGCAGGGGGGAGCGGGAGTTGGAATGAGCAGTTCTTC.

In its sample, this clonotype was seen a few times. The V gene is TRBV5-6, the J gene TRBJ2-5; D is undetermined. Germline CDR1 and CDR2: SGHDT and YYEEEE. Trimming removed 2 bases at V and 5 bases at J, with 16 bases between. The CDR3 is 15 amino acids. The chain's CDR3 is CASSFIRSTLETQYF. CDR3 bases: TGTGCCAGCAGCTTCATACGCTCAACGCTGGAGACCCAGTACTTC.